The sample holds a few counts of the clone carrying this TCR beta chain. Its specificity is unknown. This entry comes from a study of breast tumors, draining lymph nodes, adjacent tissues. Study-level findings and limits: Compared with basal-like, luminal-like tumors shared significantly more repertoire with nontumor tissue. Tumor repertoires ranked between lymph nodes and nontumor tissue in diversity, with V and J gene preferences. Data fit most tumor T cells coming from lymph node, expanding in tumor. That most tumor T cells come from lymph nodes remained unproven.

Breast cancer patients provided tissue from their axillary draining lymph nodes. TCRdb reprocessed the multiplex PCR reads via MiXCR and lists one record per CDR3 protein. In the table there are over 200,000 distinct CDR3 sequences, 30% to 35% of which are singletons. The material sequenced was axillary lymph node tissue. The sequence derives from a female donor with breast cancer. Some clones in this sample may be carry-over from other donors' samples.

The CDR3 sequence: CASSQRGGNEKLFF. CDR3 bases: TGTGCCAGCAGCCAGAGAGGGGGTAATGAAAAACTGTTTTTT. The rearrangement uses TRBV3-1 and TRBJ1-4, with a tentative D call TRBD1 (6 bases). V shed 3 bases and J shed 4 bases, with 9 bases lying between them. The CDR3 runs 14 residues. Germline V gene lookup returns CDR1 LGHDT and CDR2 YNNKEL (reference sequence).